The next 13 T cell receptor beta chains were all read from a single sample in a study of blood T cell repertoires in COVID-19. The repertoire was sequenced with immunoSEQ multiplex PCR; TCRdb's copy has only in-frame clones and lacks some. Of 200,000 to 250,000 clones in the sample, about nine tenths are singletons; the top ten hold around 2.9%. Sequenced input: peripheral blood. The receptors originated from a woman aged 55-70 years with acute or convalescent COVID-19.

The V call is TRBV7-9, the J call TRBJ1-5; 11 nucleotides line up with TRBD1. After removal of 5 bases from V and 4 bases from J, the junction contained 4 bases not matched to a gene. The CDR3 loop spans 15 amino acids. The V gene's germline CDR1 is SEHNR and CDR2 FQNEAQ (reference sequence). This CDR3 reads CASSPGQGANQPQHF. The DNA for the CDR3 is TGTGCCAGCAGCCCTGGACAGGGGGCTAATCAGCCCCAGCATTTT.

V is TRBV6-6 and J is TRBJ1-2; possibly TRBD1 for D (5 bases). Germline CDR1 is MNHNY and CDR2 is SVGAGI (reference sequence). The V end lost 2 bases, the J end lost 2 bases, and 9 bases lay between the germline ends. CDR3 length: 14 amino acids. CDR3: CASSYSRENYGYTF. CDR3 DNA sequence: TGTGCCAGCAGTTACAGCAGGGAAAACTATGGCTACACCTTC.

This clone was recorded only once. This chain uses TRBV7-9 with TRBJ2-7; D unclear. This CDR3 contains 14 residues. In germline, CDR1 is SEHNR, CDR2 FQNEAQ (reference sequence). Trimming cost V 1 base and J 3 bases, with 10 bases left between them. CDR3 DNA: TGTGCCAGCAGCTTAGGAGACACGCGCTACGAGCAGTACTTC. This sequence encodes CASSLGDTRYEQYF.

The V gene is TRBV19, the J gene TRBJ2-2, with D unresolved. The length of the CDR3 is 13 residues. The V end lost 7 bases, the J end lost 0 bases, and 6 bases lay between the germline ends. Germline V lookup: CDR1 LNHDA, CDR2 SQIVND (reference sequence). The CDR3 loop is CASINANTGELFF. The CDR3 DNA is TGTGCCAGTATTAATGCGAACACCGGGGAGCTGTTTTTT.

The sample holds one count of this clone. The chain has TRBV30 and TRBJ2-2; D not certain. CDR1 is GTSNPN, CDR2 SVGIG, per germline (reference sequence). Trimming took 1 base from V and 4 from J, leaving 7 bases between them. CDR3 size: 13 residues. CDR3 loop: CAWSAPSTGELFF. The CDR3 DNA reads TGTGCCTGGAGTGCCCCCTCCACCGGGGAGCTGTTTTTT.

This chain joins TRBV10-1 and TRBJ2-2, with no clear D. The CDR3 runs to 15 residues. Trimming took off 3 bases at V and 1 base at J, with 9 bases between the two ends. Germline CDR1 WNHNN, CDR2 SYGVQD (reference sequence). CDR3: CASSDSSLNTGELFF. The CDR3 bases are TGCGCCAGCAGTGACTCCAGTTTGAACACCGGGGAGCTGTTTTTT.

The chain combines TRBV28 with TRBJ1-4, with D tentatively TRBD1 (6 bases). The CDR3 loop spans 14 amino acids. Germline lookup yields CDR1 MDHEN and CDR2 SYDVKM. V was clipped by 2 bases and J by 5 bases, with 9 bases between them. The CDR3: CASSLPGENEKLFF. The CDR3 DNA reads TGTGCCAGCAGTTTACCAGGGGAGAATGAAAAACTGTTTTTT.

CDR3 in DNA: TGTGCCAGCAGCTTAGGTATCAAATTCGGTGACAGGGTGAACTATGGCTACACCTTC. This encodes CASSLGIKFGDRVNYGYTF. The gene calls are TRBV7-8 and TRBJ1-2, with TRBD1 matching 7 bases. The germline CDR1 and CDR2 sequences are SGHVS and FQNEAQ. V lost 1 base and J lost 2; bases outside the gene matches: 16. The CDR3 consists of 19 residues.

The rearrangement uses TRBV6-5 and TRBJ1-5; D is perhaps TRBD1 (6 bases). The CDR3 contains 15 residues. The germline V gene has CDR1 MNHEY and CDR2 SVGAGI. Trimming stripped 7 bases from V and 6 bases from J, with 19 bases between. DNA of the CDR3: TGTGCCAGCAACCCCAGGGGAACGCTGGGTCAGCCCCAGCATTTT. Its protein is CASNPRGTLGQPQHF.

This chain connects TRBV7-9 to TRBJ1-2, with D possibly TRBD1 on 5 matching bases. Germline V lookup: CDR1 SEHNR, CDR2 FQNEAQ (reference sequence). The CDR3 loop spans 15 amino acids. Between the trimmed V and J ends, which lost 4 bases and 8 bases, there was a span of 20 bases. CDR3 nucleotide sequence: TGTGCCAGCAGCTCCCAAGGGGCAGGGTTCGGCGGCTACACCTTC. This gives the protein CASSSQGAGFGGYTF.

The genes are TRBV7-2 and TRBJ2-1; 7 bases align to TRBD1. The germline V gene encodes CDR1 SGHTA and CDR2 FQGNSA. V dropped 6 bases and J dropped 3; count of bases not matched to a gene: 5. The CDR3 covers 14 residues. CDR3 DNA: TGTGCCAGCAGTTTACAGGGGAACTACAATGAGCAGTTCTTC. It codes for CASSLQGNYNEQFF.

The genes are TRBV11-2 and TRBJ2-1, with 7 bases identical to TRBD2. J lost 9 bases, V lost 5 bases, and 10 bases had no gene match. The V gene's germline CDR1 is SGHAT and CDR2 FQNNGV. The CDR3 covers 14 residues. The CDR3 DNA reads as TGTGCCAGCAGCCCCTTGGCGGGGAGGGTTGAGCAGTTCTTC. It is translated as CASSPLAGRVEQFF.

The J gene is TRBJ1-1, the V gene TRBV7-9; a weak D match, TRBD1 (6 bases). V dropped 0 bases and J dropped 6 bases, with 14 bases sitting between them. Germline CDR1 and CDR2: SEHNR and FQNEAQ (reference sequence). CDR3 size: 15 residues. The CDR3: CASSLALTGLPEAFF. For the CDR3, the DNA is TGTGCCAGCAGCTTAGCGCTTACAGGGCTGCCTGAAGCTTTCTTT.